The 21 T cell receptor beta chains listed next were all sequenced from one sample in a study of technical replicates of blood from several donors. Libraries were prepared by immunoSEQ multiplex PCR; TCRdb keeps only in-frame clonotypes and omits some of them. The data contain tens of thousands of clones, approximately 94% of them seen just once; the ten biggest clones take up approximately 0.4%. Material for sequencing was T cells isolated from PBMCs. The receptor set was obtained from a human donor in good health.

Comment on this clone: This CDR3 is also generated by other DNA sequences in the sample. The V call is TRBV5-1, the J call TRBJ1-1, with D tentatively TRBD1 (6 bases). V was clipped by 2 bases and J by 1 base, with 6 bases between them. From germline, CDR1 is SGHRS and CDR2 YFSETQ. CDR3 length: 13 amino acids. The CDR3 loop reads CASSLQGNTEAFF. CDR3 coding DNA: TGCGCCAGCAGCTTACAGGGGAACACTGAAGCTTTCTTT.

V is TRBV6-1 and J is TRBJ1-5; D call uncertain. CDR1 is MNHNS, CDR2 SASEGT, per germline. The CDR3 extends over 15 amino acids. Trimming took 3 bases from V and 2 from J, leaving 11 bases between them. CDR3 region: CASSDTDWGNQPQHF. The CDR3 DNA reads as TGTGCCAGCAGTGACACAGATTGGGGCAATCAGCCCCAGCATTTT.

The chain has TRBV6-1 and TRBJ2-5; the match to TRBD2 covers 7 bases. V dropped 0 bases and J dropped 5; count of bases not matched to a gene: 9. This CDR3 contains 16 residues. Germline CDR1 and CDR2: MNHNS and SASEGT. In nucleotides, the CDR3 is TGTGCCAGCAGTGAAGCGCTTATGGGAGGGACGGAGACCCAGTACTTC. It yields the protein CASSEALMGGTETQYF.

This clone has just one count. The rearrangement uses TRBV29-1 and TRBJ2-2; D possibly corresponds to TRBD2 (5 bases). CDR3 length equals 14 residues. Trimming removed 7 bases from V and 2 bases from J, with 14 bases in between. The germline V gene encodes CDR1 SQVTM and CDR2 ANQGSEA. CDR3 nucleotide sequence: TGCAGCGGGAAACGGGAATCTAACACCGGGGAGCTGTTTTTT. Translation gives CSGKRESNTGELFF.

This rearrangement joins TRBV28 to TRBJ1-4, with 8 nucleotides matching TRBD1. There are 15 residues in the CDR3. Germline lookup yields CDR1 MDHEN and CDR2 SYDVKM. Trimming at V came to 3 bases and at J to 3 bases, leaving 3 bases not matched to a gene. CDR3 sequence (DNA): TGTGCCAGCAGTTTCACACAGGGGGCTAATGAAAAACTGTTTTTT. It yields the protein CASSFTQGANEKLFF.

The chain joins TRBV27 to TRBJ2-7; D gene ambiguous. CDR3 size: 13 residues. Germline loops: CDR1 MNHEY, CDR2 SMNVEV (reference sequence). Trimming removed 3 bases from V and 2 bases from J, with 8 bases in between. CDR3 in DNA: TGTGCCAGCAGTTTTGTCCCTCCCTACGAGCAGTACTTC. Its translation: CASSFVPPYEQYF.

This chain connects TRBV19 to TRBJ1-1; TRBD1 aligns across 8 bases. Germline V CDR1 and CDR2: LNHDA, SQIVND (reference sequence). The CDR3 sequence is 14 residues long. Losses at the gene ends were 6 bases for V and 6 bases for J; bases not matched to a gene: 9. The CDR3 region is CASRTDRGRAEAFF. The DNA for the CDR3 is TGTGCCAGTAGGACCGACAGGGGAAGGGCTGAAGCTTTCTTT.

The CDR3 coding sequence is TGTGCCGGGGCGACAGTTACTAACACCGGGGAGCTGTTTTTT. It translates to CAGATVTNTGELFF. The rearrangement joins TRBV7-9 to TRBJ2-2, with D possibly being TRBD1 (5 bases). The CDR3 totals 14 residues. The V gene lost 11 bases and the J gene lost 2 bases, with 15 bases spanning the gap. The germline gives CDR1 SEHNR, CDR2 FQNEAQ (reference sequence).

The chain links TRBV4-2 to TRBJ1-4; TRBD1 aligns across 8 bases. After removal of 3 bases from V and 6 bases from J, the junction contained 12 bases not matched to a gene. Germline V gives CDR1 LGHNA, CDR2 YNFKEQ. CDR3 length equals 17 residues. The CDR3 spells CASSQENIGQGHEKLFF. The CDR3 DNA reads TGTGCCAGCAGCCAGGAGAACATAGGACAGGGTCATGAAAAACTGTTTTTT.

The J gene is TRBJ2-7, the V gene TRBV2; tentative D call: TRBD1 (5 bases). This CDR3 is built from 14 residues. CDR1 and CDR2 from the germline V gene are SNHLY and FYNNEI. V gave up 7 bases and J gave up 3 bases, with 16 bases separating them. CDR3 protein: CASTARGSSYEQYF. In DNA, the CDR3 is TGTGCCAGCACGGCAAGGGGTTCCAGCTACGAGCAGTACTTC. The entire variable domain, with the rest obtained from reference TRBV2 and TRBJ2-7, is as follows: EPEVTQTPSHQVTQMGQEVILRCVPISNHLYFYWYRQILGQKVEFLVSFYNNEISEKSEIFDDQFSVERPDGSNFTLKIRSTKLEDSAMYFCASTARGSSYEQYFGPGTRLTVT.

The rearrangement uses TRBV10-3 and TRBJ2-2; a possible D gene is TRBD2 (6 bases). With 5 bases removed from V and 7 bases from J, the gap between germline ends came to 14 bases. This CDR3 comprises 14 residues. Germline CDR1 is ENHRY and CDR2 is SYGVKD. This CDR3 reads CAISNAGGSGELFF. CDR3 bases: TGTGCCATCAGTAACGCCGGGGGTAGCGGGGAGCTGTTTTTT.

This rearrangement joins TRBV12-1 to TRBJ2-5; the table assigns TRBD1, which was not confirmed against the DNA. TRBV12-1 is deemed a pseudogene. The CDR3 covers 17 residues. CDR3 sequence reads: CASSSYMLGAHQETQYF. The CDR3, as DNA: TGTGCCAGCAGCTCTTATATGTTGGGGGCGCATCAAGAGACCCAGTACTTC.

V gene TRBV5-4 combines with J gene TRBJ1-2; D remains unclear. The V gene's germline CDR1 is SGHNT and CDR2 YYREEE (reference sequence). This CDR3 has 18 residues. Trimming took off 4 bases at V and 1 base at J, with 23 bases between the two ends. This CDR3 reads CASSTRTAFGIVNYGYTF. The CDR3 bases are TGTGCCAGCAGCACGAGGACCGCCTTCGGGATAGTTAACTATGGCTACACCTTC.

This clone showed up many times. This rearrangement joins TRBV2 to TRBJ2-1; 10 bases align to TRBD2. The CDR3 covers 16 residues. CDR1 SNHLY and CDR2 FYNNEI come from the germline V gene. After removal of 2 bases from V and 10 bases from J, the junction contained 11 bases not matched to a gene. The CDR3 spells CASSERVAGGRREQFF. CDR3 DNA sequence: TGTGCCAGCAGTGAAAGGGTAGCGGGAGGCCGGCGCGAGCAGTTCTTC.

The J gene is TRBJ2-6, the V gene TRBV18; perhaps TRBD1 as D (6 bases). V was shortened by 5 bases and J by 0 bases, with 17 bases between the two germline ends. CDR3 length: 18 residues. CDR1 is KGHSH and CDR2 is LQKENI in the germline V gene. The DNA for the CDR3 is TGTGCCAGCTCATCTCGGGACACCTCCATCTCTGGGGCCAACGTCCTGACTTTC. Its protein is CASSSRDTSISGANVLTF. The complete variable domain, with remaining parts taken from reference TRBV18 and TRBJ2-6, reads NAGVMQNPRHLVRRRGQEARLRCSPMKGHSHVYWYRQLPEEGLKFMVYLQKENIIDESGMPKERFSAEFPKEGPSILRIQQVVRGDSAAYFCASSSRDTSISGANVLTFGAGSRLTVL.

The chain employs TRBV28 and TRBJ2-7; 9 bases map to TRBD2. Trimming cost V 5 bases and J 0 bases; bases outside gene matches: 8. Germline V gene sequence: CDR1 MDHEN, CDR2 SYDVKM. The CDR3 is 16 residues long. The CDR3 protein is CASSALAGYSSYEQYF. The CDR3, as DNA: TGTGCCAGCAGTGCACTAGCGGGCTACAGCTCCTACGAGCAGTACTTC.

The chain carries TRBV4-3 and TRBJ1-1; D is unclear. Trimming removed 0 bases at V and 7 bases at J, with 12 bases between. The germline CDR1 and CDR2 sequences are LGHNA and YSLEER. There are 14 residues in the CDR3. CDR3 protein: CASSQDSRLLEAFF. The CDR3 DNA reads TGCGCCAGCAGCCAAGATTCCCGACTCCTTGAAGCTTTCTTT.

The chain joins TRBV6-5 to TRBJ1-2; TRBD1 is a possible D gene (5 bases). V lost 6 bases to trimming and J lost 8 bases, with 10 bases between them. The length of the CDR3 is 11 residues. Germline V gene sequence: CDR1 MNHEY, CDR2 SVGAGI. CDR3 region: CASRGPGGYTF. CDR3 sequence (DNA): TGTGCCAGCAGGGGCCCAGGGGGCTACACCTTC.

V usage is TRBV11-2 and J usage is TRBJ2-3; D remains ambiguous. The germline gives CDR1 SGHAT, CDR2 FQNNGV. The V gene lost 5 bases and the J gene lost 3 bases, with 9 bases spanning the gap. The CDR3 covers 13 residues. DNA for the CDR3: TGTGCCAGCAGCGCTAGGAGTACAGATACGCAGTATTTT. It specifies CASSARSTDTQYF.

This chain connects TRBV7-2 to TRBJ2-5; D is perhaps TRBD1 (6 bases). The length of the CDR3 is 16 residues. The V gene's germline CDR1 is SGHTA and CDR2 FQGNSA. Trimming took 0 bases from V and 2 from J, leaving 13 bases between them. The CDR3 DNA reads as TGTGCCAGCAGCTTAGCGCTGGGGGACACTCAAGAGACCCAGTACTTC. It codes for CASSLALGDTQETQYF.

This clone was seen just once. The chain's CDR3 is CASSDRQGLGYTF. DNA for the CDR3: TGTGCCAGCAGCGACCGACAAGGCTTAGGCTACACCTTC. V gene TRBV9 combines with J gene TRBJ1-2; D remains ambiguous. Trimming cost V 3 bases and J 8 bases, with 14 bases left between them. The germline V gene has CDR1 SGDLS and CDR2 YYNGEE. The CDR3 spans 13 residues. The complete variable domain, with remaining parts taken from reference TRBV9 and TRBJ1-2, reads DSGVTQTPKHLITATGQRVTLRCSPRSGDLSVYWYQQSLDQGLQFLIQYYNGEERAKGNILERFSAQQFPDLHSELNLSSLELGDSALYFCASSDRQGLGYTFGSGTRLTVV.